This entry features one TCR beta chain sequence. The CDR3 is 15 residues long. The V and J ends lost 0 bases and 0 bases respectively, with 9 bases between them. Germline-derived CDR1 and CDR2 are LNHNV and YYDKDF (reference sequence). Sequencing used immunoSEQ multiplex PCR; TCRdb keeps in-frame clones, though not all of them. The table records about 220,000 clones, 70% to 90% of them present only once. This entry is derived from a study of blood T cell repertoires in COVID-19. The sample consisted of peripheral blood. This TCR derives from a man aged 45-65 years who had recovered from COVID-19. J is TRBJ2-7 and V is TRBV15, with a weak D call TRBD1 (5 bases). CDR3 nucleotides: TGTGCCACCAGCAGAGATCAGGGCAGCTCCTACGAGCAGTACTTC. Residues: CATSRDQGSSYEQYF.